The 25 T cell receptor beta chains listed next were all sequenced from one sample in a study of T cell responses to AZD1222 COVID-19 vaccine. Here immunoSEQ multiplex PCR was the method, and the copy in TCRdb shows in-frame clones only, minus some. This table holds tens of thousands of clones, approximately 90% found once. The starting material was peripheral blood, obtained 28 days after the second dose of the MenACWY control vaccine. The receptors stem from an adult who received the MenACWY meningococcal vaccine as a control.

The chain has TRBV7-9 and TRBJ2-7, with D perhaps TRBD1 (6 bases). V was pared by 3 bases and J by 10 bases, with 13 bases between. Germline-derived CDR1 and CDR2 are SEHNR and FQNEAQ (reference sequence). This CDR3 contains 12 residues. CDR3 bases: TGTGCCAGCAGCTTGACAGGCAGGACTCAGTACTTC. Translating it yields CASSLTGRTQYF.

V and J are TRBV30 and TRBJ1-2, with 7 nucleotides matching TRBD1. The junction had 5 bases not matched to a gene; V was cut back by 3 bases and J by 1 base. The CDR3 is 14 amino acids. Germline CDR1 reads GTSNPN; CDR2 reads SVGIG (reference sequence). The CDR3: CAWRGDSFNYGYTF. The CDR3 nucleotides are TGTGCCTGGAGGGGGGACAGCTTTAACTATGGCTACACCTTC.

The chain employs TRBV29-1 and TRBJ1-4; 10 positions agree with TRBD1. CDR1 SQVTM and CDR2 ANQGSEA come from the germline V gene. CDR3 length: 16 amino acids. The V segment lost 3 bases and the J segment 8 bases; nucleotides outside the gene matches: 12. The DNA of the CDR3 is TGCAGCGTTGAGGTGTCCGGACAGGGGGTCGACGAAAAACTGTTTTTT. Protein product: CSVEVSGQGVDEKLFF.

V and J are TRBV6-2 or TRBV6-3 and TRBJ2-2; D is undetermined. Deletions cut 2 bases from V and 0 bases from J, with 13 bases between. This CDR3 is 17 amino acids long. Germline V lookup: CDR1 MNHEY, CDR2 SVGEGT. In DNA form, the CDR3 reads TGTGCCAGCAGTTACGATCCAGTCCCCTCGAACACCGGGGAGCTGTTTTTT. Translated, it gives CASSYDPVPSNTGELFF.

This CDR3 is CASSLDGGGAAGELFF. In nucleotides, the CDR3 is TGTGCCAGCAGCTTGGACGGCGGGGGGGCCGCCGGGGAGCTGTTTTTT. V and J are TRBV5-4 and TRBJ2-2, with 9 bases matching TRBD2. Germline CDR1 and CDR2: SGHNT and YYREEE (reference sequence). V lost 0 bases, J lost 6 bases, and 6 bases stayed unmatched. The CDR3 totals 16 residues.

CDR3 nucleotides: TGTGCCAGTAGTATAGATCGTAGCGGGGGGGCTAAGGAAGAGACCCAGTACTTC. Encoded protein: CASSIDRSGGAKEETQYF. The rearrangement joins TRBV19 to TRBJ2-5, with TRBD2 matching 11 bases. This CDR3 is 18 amino acids long. V trimming: 0 bases; J trimming: 3 bases; junction bases outside the gene matches: 9. Germline lookup yields CDR1 LNHDA and CDR2 SQIVND (reference sequence).

This clone was seen a single time. The V gene is TRBV5-5, the J gene TRBJ1-1, with D unclear. V was pared by 6 bases and J by 1 base, with 13 bases between. The CDR3 runs 14 residues. Germline V lookup: CDR1 SGHKS, CDR2 YYEKEE (reference sequence). CDR3 nucleotides: TGTGCCAGCATCCCCGGGAGCTGGAACACTGAAGCTTTCTTT. Amino acids: CASIPGSWNTEAFF.

This clone was recorded once. CDR3 in DNA: TGCGCCAGCAGCCCCGGGACGGGGGCCTGGGAGCAGTACTTC. Encoded protein: CASSPGTGAWEQYF. V and J are TRBV4-3 and TRBJ2-7; D tentatively reads TRBD1 or TRBD2 (6 bases each). Germline-derived CDR1 and CDR2 are LGHNA and YSLEER. This CDR3 is built from 14 residues. V was cut by 4 bases and J by 7 bases, with 17 bases left in between.

The chain couples TRBV30 to TRBJ2-7; 7 bases map to TRBD1. The V gene end was trimmed by 4 bases and the J gene end by 5 bases; junction bases not matched to a gene: 8. This CDR3 is built from 13 residues. CDR1 is GTSNPN, CDR2 SVGIG, per germline (reference sequence). The CDR3 is CAWIRQGGDEQYF. As DNA, the CDR3 is TGTGCCTGGATTCGACAGGGTGGCGACGAGCAGTACTTC.

J is TRBJ2-2 and V is TRBV6-5; D might be TRBD1 or TRBD2, each matching 5 bases. Germline CDR1 and CDR2: MNHEY and SVGAGI. V lost 4 bases and J lost 4, with 16 bases in between. This CDR3 has 16 residues. This CDR3 reads CASSFRDPRTTGELFF. CDR3 bases: TGTGCCAGCAGTTTCCGGGACCCCCGAACCACCGGGGAGCTGTTTTTT.

The V and J genes are TRBV5-1 and TRBJ2-2; no clear D gene. Trimming cost V 0 bases and J 2 bases, with 11 bases left between them. Germline V lookup: CDR1 SGHRS, CDR2 YFSETQ. CDR3 length equals 16 residues. The CDR3 region is CASSLARNSNTGELFF. The CDR3 DNA is TGCGCCAGCAGCTTGGCGCGGAACTCTAACACCGGGGAGCTGTTTTTT.

The gene calls are TRBV4-3 and TRBJ2-1; the match to TRBD2 covers 16 bases. CDR3 length: 18 amino acids. V dropped 1 base and J dropped 5; count of bases not matched to a gene: 5. Germline V gene lookup returns CDR1 LGHNA and CDR2 YSLEER. The DNA for the CDR3 is TGCGCCAGCAGCCAAGTGGGGACTAGCGGGAGGGCCCACAATGAGCAGTTCTTC. Encoded protein: CASSQVGTSGRAHNEQFF.

The genes are TRBV9 and TRBJ2-2, with a tentative D call TRBD1 (6 bases). V gave up 3 bases and J gave up 8 bases, with 11 bases separating them. The CDR3 totals 13 residues. Germline assignment: CDR1 SGDLS and CDR2 YYNGEE. CDR3: CASSGQQGGELFF. CDR3 nucleotide sequence: TGTGCCAGCAGCGGACAACAGGGAGGGGAGCTGTTTTTT.

V and J are TRBV14 and TRBJ1-2; D perhaps matches TRBD1 (5 bases). The CDR3 extends over 15 amino acids. Germline V gene lookup returns CDR1 SGHDN and CDR2 FVKESK. Trimming removed 4 bases at V and 6 bases at J, with 18 bases between. The DNA of the CDR3 is TGTGCCAGCAGCCTCCGAGGGGCAAGGGGCCATGGCTACACCTTC. Amino acids: CASSLRGARGHGYTF.

The gene calls are TRBV29-1 and TRBJ1-1, with D possibly matching TRBD1 (5 bases). This CDR3 spans 13 amino acids. Germline V gene data show CDR1 as SQVTM and CDR2 as ANQGSEA. V dropped 4 bases and J dropped 4 bases, with 13 bases sitting between them. The CDR3, as DNA: TGCAGCGTTGCAGTGGGGGAGGGCACTGAAGCTTTCTTT. It yields the protein CSVAVGEGTEAFF. The full variable domain, completed using reference TRBV29-1 and TRBJ1-1, is SAVISQKPSRDICQRGTSLTIQCQVDSQVTMMFWYRQQPGQSLTLIATANQGSEATYESGFVIDKFPISRPNLTFSTLTVSNMSPEDSSIYLCSVAVGEGTEAFFGQGTRLTVV.

The chain is built from TRBV5-1 and TRBJ1-2; D uncertain. V gave up 5 bases and J gave up 5 bases, with 7 bases separating them. There are 11 residues in the CDR3. Germline CDR1 is SGHRS and CDR2 is YFSETQ. DNA of the CDR3: TGCGCCAGCAGTTACGGATATGGCTACACCTTC. This encodes CASSYGYGYTF.

The CDR3 DNA follows: TGTGCCAGCAGCCAAGGGACAGGCGAGCAGCCCCAGCATTTT. This sequence encodes CASSQGTGEQPQHF. This rearrangement joins TRBV3-1 (or the pseudogene TRBV3-2) to TRBJ1-5; TRBD1 matches at 7 bases. CDR1 is LGHDT, CDR2 YNNKEL, per germline (reference sequence). J gave up 7 bases and V 1 base, and 4 bases lay outside the gene matches. CDR3 length: 14 residues.

This chain connects TRBV24-1 to TRBJ1-2, with a weak D call TRBD1 (5 bases). With 3 bases removed from V and 6 bases from J, the gap between germline ends came to 7 bases. Germline CDR1 reads KGHDR; CDR2 reads SFDVKD. The CDR3 covers 12 residues. This chain's CDR3 is CATSDPRDGYTF. Written as DNA, the CDR3 is TGTGCCACCAGTGATCCCAGGGATGGCTACACCTTC.

The CDR3 DNA sequence: TGTGCCTGGACACCTAGCGCCAATGAGCAGTTCTTC. Its translation is CAWTPSANEQFF. V and J are TRBV30 and TRBJ2-1; perhaps TRBD2 as D (6 bases). The CDR3 loop spans 12 amino acids. Germline V gives CDR1 GTSNPN, CDR2 SVGIG (reference sequence). V lost 4 bases and J 6 bases, leaving 10 bases between the germline ends.

The chain employs TRBV6-2 or TRBV6-3 and TRBJ2-1; D perhaps matches TRBD1 (5 bases). CDR3 length: 17 residues. Trimming removed 4 bases at V and 5 bases at J, with 21 bases between. Germline-derived CDR1 and CDR2 are MNHEY and SVGEGT. CDR3 sequence (DNA): TGTGCCAGCAGTTCAAGGGGCGTCCTTGCGGCTAACAATGAGCAGTTCTTC. It specifies CASSSRGVLAANNEQFF.

This clone was found once. The chain employs TRBV6-2 or TRBV6-3 and TRBJ2-7, with 9 bases that match TRBD1. The CDR3 is 15 residues long. Germline V CDR1 and CDR2: MNHEY, SVGEGT. Trimming removed 0 bases from V and 3 bases from J; junction bases left unmatched: 3. The CDR3 DNA sequence: TGTGCCAGCAGTTACTCGGGACAGGGAGACTACGAGCAGTACTTC. Amino acids: CASSYSGQGDYEQYF.

The chain's CDR3 is CAKSTPGGCNSPLHF. CDR3 sequence (DNA): TGTGCCAAATCCACACCCGGGGGCTGTAATTCACCCCTCCACTTT. The chain is built from TRBV25-1 and TRBJ1-6, with D tentatively TRBD1 (6 bases). Germline CDR1 and CDR2: MGHDK and SYGVNS. The CDR3 is 15 amino acids. The V end lost 10 bases, the J end lost 6 bases, and 19 bases lay between the germline ends.

The V and J genes are TRBV7-2 and TRBJ1-1; 8 bases are a match to TRBD1. CDR1 is SGHTA, CDR2 FQGNSA, per germline. The CDR3 has 14 amino acids. The trim removed 4 bases at V and 1 base at J, leaving 2 bases unmatched. CDR3 region: CASSWGQANTEAFF. CDR3 sequence (DNA): TGTGCCAGCAGCTGGGGACAGGCGAACACTGAAGCTTTCTTT.

This chain joins TRBV7-2 and TRBJ2-7; unclear D gene. Per germline, CDR1 SGHTA and CDR2 FQGNSA. Trimming left V 1 base short and J 0 bases short, with 10 bases between. This CDR3 contains 15 residues. The chain's CDR3 is CASSLDGTLSYEQYF. The CDR3 bases are TGTGCCAGCAGCTTAGATGGCACACTCTCCTACGAGCAGTACTTC.

This chain connects TRBV27 to TRBJ2-3, with TRBD1 matching 8 bases. The length of the CDR3 is 13 residues. Per germline, CDR1 MNHEY and CDR2 SMNVEV (reference sequence). The V and J ends lost 5 bases and 6 bases, in that order; junction bases with no gene match: 4. This CDR3 is CASSRTGLDTQYF. CDR3 DNA sequence: TGTGCCAGCAGTCGGACAGGGTTGGATACGCAGTATTTT.